A single sample gave rise to the 10 T cell receptor beta chains below, sequenced in a study of OX40 agonist ivuxolimab in advanced cancers. Assay: immunoSEQ multiplex PCR; the TCRdb copy retains only in-frame clones and omits some. The data contain 57,000 or so clones, approximately 85% of them seen just once; the ten biggest clones take up 4.5% to 5.5%. The starting material was CD4+ or CD8+ T cells sorted from blood, obtained in a trial of the OX40 agonist ivuxolimab. The receptors originated from an adult with an advanced solid tumor such as melanoma, head and neck, liver or kidney cancer.

This clone ranks as medium-sized. V usage is TRBV2 and J usage is TRBJ2-7; D is perhaps TRBD1 (6 bases). The CDR3 is 11 residues long. Germline assignment: CDR1 SNHLY and CDR2 FYNNEI. Trimming left V 7 bases short and J 5 bases short, with 9 bases between. CDR3 protein: CASTRDNEQYF. The CDR3 coding sequence is TGTGCCAGCACCCGGGACAACGAGCAGTACTTC. The full variable domain, with the rest looked up from reference TRBV2 and TRBJ2-7, is EPEVTQTPSHQVTQMGQEVILRCVPISNHLYFYWYRQILGQKVEFLVSFYNNEISEKSEIFDDQFSVERPDGSNFTLKIRSTKLEDSAMYFCASTRDNEQYFGPGTRLTVT.

This clone was counted once. The chain is built from TRBV2 and TRBJ2-7; unclear D gene. Trimming cost V 5 bases and J 3 bases, with 8 bases left between them. Germline V gives CDR1 SNHLY, CDR2 FYNNEI. This CDR3 region has 12 residues. The CDR3 sequence: CASSPVNYEQYF. CDR3 DNA: TGTGCCAGCAGTCCGGTTAACTACGAGCAGTACTTC.

The genes are TRBV6-1 and TRBJ2-3; a possible D gene is TRBD2 (6 bases). Germline CDR1 is MNHNS and CDR2 is SASEGT. V lost 0 bases to trimming and J lost 14 bases, with 15 bases between them. CDR3 length: 13 amino acids. The CDR3 bases are TGTGCCAGCAGTGAAGCTAGGCTGCGGGACGGGTATTTT. Amino acids: CASSEARLRDGYF.

A remark on this clone: One junction end does not reproduce the germline sequence, and a read error may be involved. V usage is TRBV7-9 and J usage is TRBJ2-7; 11 nucleotides align to TRBD2. The CDR3 runs 17 residues. Germline values: CDR1 SEHNR, CDR2 FQNEAQ (reference sequence). CDR3 region: CASSLSPPTSGGFAFDF. The DNA of the CDR3 is TGTGCCAGCAGCCTTAGTCCACCTACTAGCGGGGGCTTCGCTTTCGACTTC.

This chain uses TRBV5-1 with TRBJ1-2, with D perhaps TRBD1 (6 bases). The CDR3 is 15 amino acids. CDR1 and CDR2 (germline): SGHRS, YFSETQ. V lost 4 bases, J lost 6 bases, and 19 bases lay in between. CDR3 residues: CASSGGPALVDGYTF. The CDR3 DNA sequence: TGCGCCAGCAGCGGGGGGCCTGCTTTGGTAGATGGCTACACCTTC.

V is TRBV4-1 and J is TRBJ2-5; a possible D gene is TRBD2 (6 bases). Germline V gene sequence: CDR1 MGHRA, CDR2 YSYEKL. This CDR3 spans 13 amino acids. Trimming took 3 bases from V and 4 from J, leaving 9 bases between them. CDR3 loop: CASSQVRGETQYF. The DNA of the CDR3 is TGCGCCAGCAGCCAGGTGCGGGGAGAGACCCAGTACTTC.

The chain has TRBV14 and TRBJ2-1; TRBD1 aligns across 7 bases. Losses at the gene ends were 4 bases for V and 6 bases for J; bases not matched to a gene: 3. The germline gives CDR1 SGHDN, CDR2 FVKESK. This CDR3 comprises 13 residues. The CDR3 here is CASSLGTVNEQFF. CDR3 sequence (DNA): TGTGCCAGCAGCCTAGGGACAGTCAATGAGCAGTTCTTC.

V is TRBV7-9 and J is TRBJ2-2; D may be TRBD1 (6 bases). Trimming removed 6 bases from V and 5 bases from J, with 10 bases in between. Germline-derived CDR1 and CDR2 are SEHNR and FQNEAQ (reference sequence). The CDR3 runs to 13 residues. CDR3 residues: CASRPTGTGELFF. In DNA form, the CDR3 reads TGTGCCAGCAGACCAACAGGGACCGGGGAGCTGTTTTTT.

The rearrangement links TRBV5-1 to TRBJ2-1, with TRBD2 identical over 12 bases. From germline, CDR1 is SGHRS and CDR2 YFSETQ. V dropped 1 base and J dropped 3; count of bases not matched to a gene: 8. The CDR3 sequence is 18 residues long. DNA of the CDR3: TGCGCCAGCAGCTTGTTTTCGACTAGCGGGAGTGTCTACAATGAGCAGTTCTTC. Protein product: CASSLFSTSGSVYNEQFF.

This clone came up once. This rearrangement joins TRBV21-1 to TRBJ1-5; the table assigns TRBD1, which was not confirmed against the DNA. TRBV21-1 is classified as a pseudogene. The CDR3 is 14 residues long. CDR3: CASSTGVWNQPQHF. CDR3 in DNA: TGTGCCAGCAGCACAGGGGTGTGGAATCAGCCCCAGCATTTT.